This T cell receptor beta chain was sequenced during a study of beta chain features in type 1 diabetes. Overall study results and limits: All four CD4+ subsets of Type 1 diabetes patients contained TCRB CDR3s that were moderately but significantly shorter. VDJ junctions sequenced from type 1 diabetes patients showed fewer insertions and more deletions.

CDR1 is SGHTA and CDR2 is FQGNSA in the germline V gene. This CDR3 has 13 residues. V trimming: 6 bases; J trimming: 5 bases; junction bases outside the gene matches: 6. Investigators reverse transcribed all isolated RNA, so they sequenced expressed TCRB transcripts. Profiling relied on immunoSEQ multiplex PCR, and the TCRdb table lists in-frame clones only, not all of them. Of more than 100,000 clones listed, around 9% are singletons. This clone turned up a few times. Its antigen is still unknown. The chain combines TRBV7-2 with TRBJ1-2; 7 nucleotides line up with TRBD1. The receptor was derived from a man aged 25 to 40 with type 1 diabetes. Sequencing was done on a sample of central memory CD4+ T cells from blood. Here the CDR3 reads CASSFPGQYGYTF. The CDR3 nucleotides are TGTGCCAGCAGTTTTCCGGGACAGTATGGCTACACCTTC.